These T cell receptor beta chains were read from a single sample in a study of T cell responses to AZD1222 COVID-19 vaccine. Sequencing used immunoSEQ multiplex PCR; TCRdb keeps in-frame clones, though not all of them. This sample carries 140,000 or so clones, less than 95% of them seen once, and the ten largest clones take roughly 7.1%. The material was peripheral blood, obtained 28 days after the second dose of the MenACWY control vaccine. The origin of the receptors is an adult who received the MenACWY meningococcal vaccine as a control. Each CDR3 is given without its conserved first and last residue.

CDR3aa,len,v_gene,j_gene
ATSDRSRVDTGELF,14,TRBV24-1,TRBJ2-2
ASSSLQETQY,10,TRBV19,TRBJ2-5
ASSYKPTGVTQY,12,TRBV7-2,TRBJ2-3
ASSRGQGEEKLF,12,TRBV5-6,TRBJ1-4
SVVQSSGNTIY,11,TRBV29-1,TRBJ1-3
ASSRRTGAHTEAF,13,TRBV14,TRBJ1-1
ASSPRTGQVGTEAF,14,TRBV5-1,TRBJ1-1
ASSQVHMNTEAF,12,TRBV5-1,TRBJ1-1
ASSAQGLRVTGELF,14,TRBV9,TRBJ2-2
ASSSHVNEKLF,11,TRBV28,TRBJ1-4
SASPSGNTGELF,12,TRBV20-1,TRBJ2-2
ASSLAGSVNEKLF,13,TRBV5-1,TRBJ1-4
SARDTRQF,8,TRBV20-1,TRBJ2-1
ASRGQGEGNEKLF,13,TRBV6-5,TRBJ1-4
ASRPSSGAADTQY,13,TRBV11-2,TRBJ2-3
ATSDRGGKLF,10,TRBV24-1,TRBJ1-4